This T cell receptor beta chain originates from a study of shared T cell receptors in the human thymus. The assay was immunoSEQ multiplex PCR, and TCRdb's table has in-frame clones only and misses some. The profile shows hundreds of thousands of clones, 85% to 95% of them singletons. The CDR3 extends over 13 amino acids. Trimming cost V 7 bases and J 5 bases; bases outside gene matches: 8. Germline V CDR1 and CDR2: MNHNY, SVGAGI (reference sequence). The TCR comes from a human donor. This rearrangement joins TRBV6-6 to TRBJ2-7, with 7 positions matching TRBD2. Sequencing was carried out using thymocytes. Here the CDR3 DNA reads TGTGCCAGCAACTTGGGGGGGACCGACGAGCAGTACTTC. Amino acid sequence: CASNLGGTDEQYF.